This T cell receptor beta chain comes out of a study of blood T cell repertoires in COVID-19. Study at large: Italy, Spain and the United States were the sources of the convalescent and acute COVID-19 samples. Sample material is recorded as cDNA or gDNA derived from T cells, B-cell-depleted T cells, or PBMCs.

As originally analysed: Researchers report that nucleated cell counts were estimated from reference gene primer amplification. The assay was immunoSEQ multiplex PCR, and TCRdb's table has in-frame clones only and misses some. The DNA gave D and trimming, while V, J and clone size come from that table. This table has around 69,000 clones, 75% to 90% appearing once. Germline loops: CDR1 SGHAT, CDR2 FQNNGV. The ends lost 4 bases at V and 0 bases at J; junction bases unmatched: 10. The CDR3 sequence is 18 residues long. Sequencing was carried out using peripheral blood. This receptor was identified in a woman aged 45-65 years with active COVID-19. The chain recombines TRBV11-2 with TRBJ2-1, with TRBD1 identical over 9 bases. The CDR3 region has the DNA TGTGCCAGCAGCTGGCGTAGCTGGACAGGGGCCTCCTACAATGAGCAGTTCTTC. Encoded protein: CASSWRSWTGASYNEQFF.